The 26 T cell receptor beta chains reported below all come from one sample, sequenced in a study of blood T cell repertoires in COVID-19. Sequencing was performed with immunoSEQ multiplex PCR; in TCRdb, only in-frame clones are kept and a portion is missing. The sample lists roughly 450,000 clones; around 91% were seen once. Sample: PBMCs or T cells enriched from blood (not recorded which). Receptors originate from a man aged 18 to 30 who had recovered from COVID-19.

The chain recombines TRBV27 with TRBJ2-5, with 12 bases identical to TRBD2. CDR3 length: 16 amino acids. Trimming took 5 bases from V and 1 from J; bases not matched to a gene: 5. Per the germline V gene, CDR1 is MNHEY and CDR2 is SMNVEV (reference sequence). The CDR3: CASSLTSGSFQETQYF. The CDR3, as DNA: TGTGCCAGCAGTCTGACTAGCGGGAGTTTCCAAGAGACCCAGTACTTC.

In its sample, this clone was seen a few times. V is TRBV5-4 and J is TRBJ2-1; no clear D. This CDR3 has 12 residues. Germline V gene sequence: CDR1 SGHNT, CDR2 YYREEE (reference sequence). V lost 4 bases to trimming and J lost 4 bases, with 6 bases between them. CDR3 residues: CASSDTYNEQFF. The CDR3 region has the DNA TGTGCCAGCAGCGATACTTACAATGAGCAGTTCTTC.

The rearrangement uses TRBV7-9 and TRBJ1-6; D not certain. CDR1 is SEHNR, CDR2 FQNEAQ, per germline (reference sequence). Trimming stripped 1 base from V and 9 bases from J, with 7 bases between. The CDR3 sequence is 13 residues long. CDR3: CASSLDTSSPLHF. CDR3 nucleotide sequence: TGTGCCAGCAGCTTAGATACTTCTTCACCCCTCCACTTT.

This chain joins TRBV6-1 and TRBJ2-7; possibly TRBD1 for D (6 bases). The germline CDR1 and CDR2 sequences are MNHNS and SASEGT. There are 12 residues in the CDR3. Trimming stripped 2 bases from V and 6 bases from J, with 8 bases between. In DNA form, the CDR3 reads TGTGCCAGCAGTGAATGGGGGCCCGAGCAGTACTTC. As protein: CASSEWGPEQYF.

The gene calls are TRBV5-1 and TRBJ2-5; unclear D gene. Trimming took off 4 bases at V and 5 bases at J, with 18 bases between the two ends. Germline V gene lookup returns CDR1 SGHRS and CDR2 YFSETQ. This CDR3 contains 15 residues. This CDR3 reads CASSLEPGSRETQYF. In DNA, the CDR3 is TGCGCCAGCAGCCTCGAACCCGGGTCACGGGAGACCCAGTACTTC.

This clone was detected a few times. The rearrangement links TRBV29-1 to TRBJ1-1, with TRBD1 matching 7 bases. The V and J ends lost 1 base and 1 base, in that order; junction bases with no gene match: 12. The CDR3 is 17 residues long. The germline gives CDR1 SQVTM, CDR2 ANQGSEA. The CDR3 here is CSVEVRIRRGPNTEAFF. The CDR3 nucleotides read TGCAGCGTTGAAGTTAGGATCAGAAGGGGGCCGAACACTGAAGCTTTCTTT.

V gene TRBV10-2 combines with J gene TRBJ1-1; D gene uncertain. Germline CDR1 reads WSHSY; CDR2 reads SAAADI. The V end was cut by 2 bases, the J end by 6 bases, with 10 bases between. The CDR3 is 13 amino acids. This CDR3 is CASSEASPAEAFF. As DNA, the CDR3 is TGCGCCAGCAGTGAGGCCAGTCCCGCTGAAGCTTTCTTT.

The chain recombines TRBV6-5 with TRBJ1-2; weak D call: TRBD1 (5 bases). Trimming took off 11 bases at V and 4 bases at J, with 17 bases between the two ends. CDR1 is MNHEY and CDR2 is SVGAGI in the germline V gene. The CDR3 runs 13 residues. The CDR3 loop is CAGWGRRGYGYTF. CDR3 nucleotides: TGTGCCGGATGGGGGAGGCGGGGCTATGGCTACACCTTC.

The gene calls are TRBV5-1 and TRBJ2-2; maybe TRBD2 (7 bases). V was pared by 0 bases and J by 6 bases, with 12 bases between. Germline V gene lookup returns CDR1 SGHRS and CDR2 YFSETQ. This CDR3 region has 15 residues. In nucleotides, the CDR3 is TGCGCCAGCAGCTTGGCCCTAGGGGGGGCCGGGGAGCTGTTTTTT. Encoded protein: CASSLALGGAGELFF.

The chain uses TRBV10-3 and TRBJ2-1; a possible D gene is TRBD2 (6 bases). The germline gives CDR1 ENHRY, CDR2 SYGVKD. Between the trimmed V and J ends, which lost 0 bases and 1 base, there was a span of 10 bases. The CDR3 has 16 residues. The CDR3 sequence: CAISESRAGSYNEQFF. The CDR3 nucleotides read TGTGCCATCAGTGAGTCACGGGCGGGATCCTACAATGAGCAGTTCTTC.

The genes are TRBV28 and TRBJ1-5; D is unclear. Trimming removed 6 bases from V and 3 bases from J, with 15 bases in between. This CDR3 has 15 residues. Per germline, CDR1 MDHEN and CDR2 SYDVKM. CDR3 sequence (DNA): TGTGCCAGCAGCAGAGGACTGACGGTCAATCAGCCCCAGCATTTT. Protein sequence: CASSRGLTVNQPQHF.

The DNA of the CDR3 is TGTGCCAGCAACAGGATACCCGGGGAGCTGTTTTTT. It translates to CASNRIPGELFF. The chain is built from TRBV12-3 or TRBV12-4 and TRBJ2-2; maybe TRBD1 (5 bases). The CDR3 extends over 12 amino acids. V was clipped by 7 bases and J by 6 bases, with 9 bases between them.

The rearrangement links TRBV2 to TRBJ2-7, with D possibly matching TRBD1 (6 bases). V was shortened by 7 bases and J by 5 bases, with 15 bases between the two germline ends. This CDR3 has 13 residues. CDR1 SNHLY and CDR2 FYNNEI come from the germline V gene. This CDR3 reads CASNRVNRDEQYF. The CDR3 DNA reads TGTGCCAGCAACAGGGTCAACCGGGACGAGCAGTACTTC.

The chain joins TRBV7-3 to TRBJ1-6, with 7 bases lining up with TRBD1. After removal of 5 bases from V and 10 bases from J, the junction contained 5 bases not matched to a gene. CDR3 length: 13 residues. Germline V lookup: CDR1 SGHTA, CDR2 FQGTGA. CDR3 protein: CASSKDRESPLHF. CDR3 nucleotides: TGTGCCAGCAGCAAAGACAGGGAATCACCCCTCCACTTT.

The rearrangement joins TRBV29-1 to TRBJ2-7; perhaps TRBD1 as D (7 bases). The V gene lost 6 bases and the J gene lost 0 bases, with 15 bases spanning the gap. This CDR3 has 14 amino acids. Germline CDR1 SQVTM, CDR2 ANQGSEA. This CDR3 is CSVITGEASYEQYF. CDR3 sequence (DNA): TGCAGCGTAATAACAGGGGAGGCCTCCTACGAGCAGTACTTC.

This clone has only one observation. CDR3 protein: CASSMLAGGHYYNEQFF. The DNA for the CDR3 is TGTGCCAGTAGTATGCTAGCGGGGGGCCACTATTACAATGAGCAGTTCTTC. The chain uses TRBV19 and TRBJ2-1, with TRBD2 matching 11 bases. Unmatched junction bases numbered 8, after V lost 3 bases and J lost 4 bases. The CDR3 sequence is 17 residues long. Germline V CDR1 and CDR2: LNHDA, SQIVND (reference sequence). Full variable domain (remainder filled in from reference TRBV19 and TRBJ2-1): DGGITQSPKYLFRKEGQNVTLSCEQNLNHDAMYWYRQDPGQGLRLIYYSQIVNDFQKGDIAEGYSVSREKKESFPLTVTSAQKNPTAFYLCASSMLAGGHYYNEQFFGPGTRLTVL.

The chain has TRBV27 and TRBJ2-1, with a possible D match to TRBD2 (6 bases). This CDR3 comprises 20 residues. The germline V gene encodes CDR1 MNHEY and CDR2 SMNVEV (reference sequence). V lost 6 bases to trimming and J lost 0 bases, with 27 bases between them. The chain's CDR3 is CASRPQKGGTSPFSYNEQFF. CDR3 nucleotide sequence: TGTGCCAGCAGACCCCAAAAGGGCGGGACTTCACCGTTCTCCTACAATGAGCAGTTCTTC.

The rearrangement joins TRBV5-1 to TRBJ2-7, with D perhaps matching TRBD2 (6 bases). Between the trimmed V and J ends, which lost 4 bases and 4 bases, there was a span of 21 bases. This CDR3 spans 16 amino acids. In germline, CDR1 is SGHRS, CDR2 YFSETQ. The CDR3 is CASSPAVDGGRYEQYF. The DNA of the CDR3 is TGCGCCAGCAGCCCTGCCGTGGACGGAGGGCGGTACGAGCAGTACTTC.

This chain links TRBV29-1 with TRBJ2-7, with D tentatively TRBD1 (6 bases). CDR3 length: 13 amino acids. From germline, CDR1 is SQVTM and CDR2 ANQGSEA. V was pared by 4 bases and J by 6 bases, with 16 bases between. CDR3 amino acids: CSVVRQGLGEQYF. The DNA of the CDR3 is TGCAGCGTTGTAAGGCAGGGGCTGGGCGAGCAGTACTTC.

Note on this clone: The sample has other DNA sequences that encode this CDR3 too. The chain recombines TRBV11-3 with TRBJ1-1, with D possibly matching TRBD1 (5 bases). The V and J ends lost 5 bases and 4 bases respectively, with 8 bases between them. The germline V gene encodes CDR1 SGHNT and CDR2 YENEEA. CDR3 size: 12 residues. The CDR3 DNA reads TGTGCCAGCAGCCCAAGGGGCACTGAAGCTTTCTTT. Protein product: CASSPRGTEAFF.

This chain links TRBV3-1 (or the pseudogene TRBV3-2) with TRBJ1-4; the D is unclear. This CDR3 contains 15 residues. V lost 0 bases to trimming and J lost 5 bases, with 10 bases between them. The V gene's germline CDR1 is LGHDT and CDR2 YNNKEL (reference sequence). The CDR3 region has the DNA TGTGCCAGCAGCCAAGATAGTGTACCCAATGAAAAACTGTTTTTT. Translation: CASSQDSVPNEKLFF.

The chain carries TRBV7-3 and TRBJ2-7, with a possible D match to TRBD2 (6 bases). V was trimmed by 0 bases and J by 2 bases, leaving 8 bases between them. Germline-derived CDR1 and CDR2 are SGHTA and FQGTGA. The CDR3 has 14 residues. CDR3 region: CASSLTSGTYEQYF. In DNA form, the CDR3 reads TGTGCCAGCAGCTTAACTAGCGGTACCTACGAGCAGTACTTC.

V gene TRBV3-1 (or the pseudogene TRBV3-2) combines with J gene TRBJ2-7; 7 nucleotides align to TRBD2. The V segment lost 1 base and the J segment 1 base; nucleotides outside the gene matches: 4. This CDR3 comprises 15 residues. Germline V gene data show CDR1 as LGHDT and CDR2 as YNNKEL (reference sequence). This CDR3 is CASSQAPGGSYEQYF. The DNA for the CDR3 is TGTGCCAGCAGCCAAGCGCCGGGGGGTTCCTACGAGCAGTACTTC.

This clone was counted once. The chain employs TRBV12-3 or TRBV12-4 and TRBJ1-1; D not resolved. The CDR3 runs 13 residues. V was trimmed by 3 bases and J by 3 bases, leaving 8 bases between them. CDR3 sequence: CASSFGSHTEAFF. The CDR3 DNA follows: TGTGCCAGCAGTTTCGGTTCGCACACTGAAGCTTTCTTT.

The chain has TRBV3-1 (or the pseudogene TRBV3-2) and TRBJ2-2; no clear D gene. CDR3 length: 17 residues. V was clipped by 0 bases and J by 7 bases, with 18 bases between them. Germline CDR1 is LGHDT and CDR2 is YNNKEL (reference sequence). CDR3 in DNA: TGTGCCAGCAGCCAAGATTGGAGTACGGATGGCCTCGGGGAGCTGTTTTTT. It specifies CASSQDWSTDGLGELFF.

The chain carries TRBV20-1 and TRBJ2-1, with D possibly TRBD2 on 5 matching bases. This CDR3 comprises 13 residues. CDR1 is DFQATT, CDR2 SNEGSKA, per germline (reference sequence). Trimming stripped 3 bases from V and 4 bases from J, with 10 bases between. The CDR3 spells CSASKREYNEQFF. CDR3 bases: TGCAGTGCTAGTAAGAGGGAGTACAATGAGCAGTTCTTC.